The text below deals with one TCR beta chain. This clonotype has more than one count but fewer than ten. Its antigen is still unknown. The record has no base qualities; no much larger clone is one base away. Sequencing took place on an Illumina HiSeq 2500. Superscript III and a set of TRAV- and TRBV-specific primers were used to synthesize first-strand cDNA, so that both TCRalpha and TCRbeta chains were covered. An approximately 20-cycle PCR with Phusion amplified the TCRs, pairing a constant-region primer with the adapter that was attached to the V primers. Isolated mRNA was amplified with the MessageAmp II aRNA Amplification Kit, using a roughly 15-hour in vitro transcription at 37°C. The Dynabeads mRNA DIRECT Purification Kit was used to isolate mRNA for TCR sequencing. Indexed Illumina adapters were added in a second Phusion PCR of approximately 25 cycles, after which AMPure XP beads were used to purify the products. Per the authors' processing: Custom Perl scripts pooled TCR sequences encoding the same protein, removed out-of-frame sequences and computed each clonotype's abundance. Any TCR sequence supported by only a single read was excluded from analysis. The metrics used to describe the repertoires included Shannon entropy, Gini index, clonality, richness, and the frequency of TCRs shared between repertoires. The public sequencing data were trimmed at Q25 with fastp and processed into clonotypes with MiXCR by TCRdb, which kept only in-frame beta chains. Merged by CDR3 protein, the rows form single entries marked with the most common genes and DNA. These V and J calls derive from TCRdb rather than the authors' analysis. This sample is represented by tens of thousands of distinct CDR3 sequences; less than 20% of them were singletons. Approximately 1.3% of the sample lies in the top ten.

CDR1 and CDR2, per the germline V gene, are ENHRY and SYGVKD. CDR3 length: 15 amino acids, cysteine to phenylalanine. The retained sequence is limited to the CDR3, 45 bases, with the frame set at the first base. Trimmed from V: 6 bases; trimmed from J: 3 bases; junction bases lacking a gene match: 8. The sample is drawn from a study of low-dose radiotherapy and immunotherapy resistance in tumors (dated by TCRdb to 2022 to 2024). Regarding the study in general: Cohort 1 received 0.5 Gy per fraction every 2 weeks, with a prescribed total PTV dose of 6.5 Gy. For Cohort 2, the dose was 1 Gy per fraction given every two weeks, adding up to 13 Gy in total across 26 weeks. Nivolumab was administered intravenously as a 240 mg flat dose every two weeks, and ipilimumab was administered intravenously at 1 mg/kg every six weeks. Cyclophosphamide 200 mg/m2 was administered intravenously every two weeks, one day before each radiation and immunotherapy administration. Aspirin 300 mg was taken orally once daily by patients for four cycles, starting on cycle 1 day 1. No randomization into treatment groups was done for the people taking part in the trial. The translational analysis covered eight patients: three from the first dose cohort and the first five from the second dose cohort.

In light of the paper, this sample's time point label describes: after trial treatment. Interpreted using the paper, the treatment or condition label stands for: LDRT plus nivolumab, ipilimumab, low-dose cyclophosphamide and aspirin (RACIN trial). Donors were enrolled in RACIN, a single-arm phase I dose-escalation trial combining nivolumab, ipilimumab, aspirin, low-dose cyclophosphamide and low-dose radiotherapy. Patients were eligible if they had advanced solid tumors that were TIL-negative. Specimen: PBMCs, collected after low-dose radiotherapy plus immunotherapy. The receptor's source is a male donor with prostate cancer. This chain joins TRBV10-3 to TRBJ2-7; TRBD2 agrees with 10 junctional bases. The nucleotide sequence is TGTGCCATCAGGAGTTCTAGCGGGGGTAGCTACGAGCAGTACTTC. Translated, this gives CAIRSSSGGSYEQYF.